This record looks at one T cell receptor (beta chain) sequence and its context. No antigen is known for it. Some clones are missing from TCRdb's copy, which holds only in-frame ones; the method was immunoSEQ multiplex PCR. The repertoire consists of some 7,800 clones, with approximately 35% occurring once and the leading ten covering more than 5%. Germline V gene data show CDR1 as SQVTM and CDR2 as ANQGSEA. Deletions cut 4 bases from V and 2 bases from J, with 14 bases between. The CDR3 is 14 residues long. This sample was taken from a study of siplizumab effects on memory and regulatory T cells. Cells from the mixed lymphocyte reaction were cocultured for about six days at 37°C.

The specimen sequenced was CFSE-low (dividing) CD8+ T cells sorted from an allogeneic mixed lymphocyte reaction. The chain joins TRBV29-1 to TRBJ1-2; D not certain. The receptor was derived from a human donor in good health; the cells came from an allogeneic mixed lymphocyte reaction. The CDR3 DNA reads TGCAGCGTTGTACAGACTCACCCCAACTATGGCTACACCTTC. Translating it yields CSVVQTHPNYGYTF.